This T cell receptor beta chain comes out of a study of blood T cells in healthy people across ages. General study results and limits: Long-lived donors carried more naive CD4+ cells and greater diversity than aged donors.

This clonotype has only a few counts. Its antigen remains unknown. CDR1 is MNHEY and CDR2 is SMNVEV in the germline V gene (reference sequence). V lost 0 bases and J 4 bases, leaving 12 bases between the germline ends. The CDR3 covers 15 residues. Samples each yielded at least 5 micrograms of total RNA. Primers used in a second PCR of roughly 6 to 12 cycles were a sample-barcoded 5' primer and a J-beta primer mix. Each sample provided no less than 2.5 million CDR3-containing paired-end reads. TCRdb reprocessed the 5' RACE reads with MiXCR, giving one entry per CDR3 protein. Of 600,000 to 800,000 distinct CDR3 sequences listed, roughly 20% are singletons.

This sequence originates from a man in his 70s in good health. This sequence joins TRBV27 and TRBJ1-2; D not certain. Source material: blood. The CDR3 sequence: CASSLSLAGSYGYTF. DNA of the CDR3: TGTGCCAGCAGTTTATCTTTGGCAGGATCCTATGGCTACACCTTC.